What follows are 15 T cell receptor beta chains derived from one specimen sequenced in a study of T cells in women clearing cervical HPV infection listed by TCRdb under 2018. The library was generated by the immunoSEQ multiplex PCR assay. Imported from immuneACCESS, the table was reduced by TCRdb to in-frame sequences with V and J called. These copies leave out some clones; in studies compared against another copy, an unresolved V gene accounts for under half, and the cause of the remainder is not known. The table for this sample shows 20,000 or so clones. Together, the top ten hold 2.5% to 3.5% of the sample. What was sequenced was blood buffy coat. The receptors shown here come from a woman between 18 and 70 years old with a cervical HPV16 infection that either progressed to CIN3+ or cleared (not recorded which).

Points on this clone: The read ends 3 residues early relative to the CDR3; the germline J gene fills the gap. The V gene is TRBV14, the J gene TRBJ2-1; 10 bases are a match to TRBD2. The germline V gene encodes CDR1 SGHDN and CDR2 FVKESK. Trimming cost V 4 bases and J 9 bases; bases outside gene matches: 24. The length of the CDR3 is 20 residues. The CDR3 here is CASSPQGAGGYNNLFAEQFF. The DNA read from the CDR3 is TGTGCCAGCAGCCCCCAAGGAGCGGGAGGGTATAACAATTTATTTGCTGAG.

With regard to this clone: The sequenced fragment ends 3 residues before the CDR3 boundary, so the rest is inferred from the germline J gene. This chain uses TRBV18 with TRBJ1-5; D is perhaps TRBD1 (6 bases). From germline, CDR1 is KGHSH and CDR2 LQKENI. The CDR3 runs to 14 residues. Trimming stripped 3 bases from V and 7 bases from J, with 13 bases between. The part of the CDR3 DNA that was read is TGTGCCAGCTCACCGGGGCACAGGGACCAGCCC. It is translated as CASSPGHRDQP. The entire CDR3 sequence reads CASSPGHRDQPQHF.

As for this clone: The read terminates 3 residues ahead of where the CDR3 ends, so the germline J gene completes it. The chain links TRBV30 to TRBJ2-7; 7 bases line up with TRBD2. The CDR3 length is 14 residues. Unmatched junction bases numbered 2, after V lost 0 bases and J lost 0 bases. Germline assignment: CDR1 GTSNPN and CDR2 SVGIG (reference sequence). CDR3 in amino acids: CAWSVGGGSYEQYF. The CDR3 bases that were read are TGTGCCTGGAGTGTAGGCGGGGGCTCCTACGAG. Together with reference TRBV30 and TRBJ2-7, the CDR3 gives the full variable domain: SQTIHQWPATLVQPVGSPLSLECTVEGTSNPNLYWYRQAAGRGLQLLFYSVGIGQISSEVPQNLSASRPQDRQFILSSKKLLLSDSGFYLCAWSVGGGSYEQYFGPGTRLTVT.

Concerning this clone: The CDR3 is cut off 3 residues early in the read; its end comes from the germline J gene. The chain joins TRBV20-1 to TRBJ2-1; TRBD2 matches 11 bases. Germline V gene lookup returns CDR1 DFQATT and CDR2 SNEGSKA (reference sequence). The CDR3 spans 14 residues. V dropped 3 bases and J dropped 7; count of bases not matched to a gene: 5. The CDR3 loop reads CSARSLAGGNEQFF. The part of the CDR3 DNA that was read is TGCAGTGCTAGGTCGCTAGCGGGAGGAAATGAG.

To note about this clone: From the germline J gene comes the end of the CDR3, since the read stops 3 residues before it. The genes are TRBV5-1 and TRBJ2-1, with 10 bases that match TRBD2. Germline V gene lookup returns CDR1 SGHRS and CDR2 YFSETQ. The CDR3 runs 18 residues. After removal of 5 bases from V and 6 bases from J, the junction contained 17 bases not matched to a gene. The CDR3 DNA, read in part, is TGCGCCAGCAGTCGAGAGGCTAGCGGGAGCCAGGGGTCCAATGAG. Amino acid sequence: CASSREASGSQGSNE. The complete CDR3 reads CASSREASGSQGSNEQFF.

Partial CDR3 DNA: TGTGCCAGTAGGAAGACAGGGGGCTTAGAGACC. This gives the protein CASRKTGGLET. The entire CDR3 sequence reads CASRKTGGLETQYF. This chain joins TRBV19 and TRBJ2-5; 10 bases match TRBD1. From the germline J gene comes the end of the CDR3, since the read stops 3 residues before it. After removal of 6 bases from V and 4 bases from J, the junction contained 5 bases not matched to a gene. Germline assignment: CDR1 LNHDA and CDR2 SQIVND (reference sequence). The CDR3 totals 14 residues.

With regard to this clone: Coverage ceases 3 residues before the CDR3 finishes, and the germline J gene fills in the end. The chain carries TRBV7-7 and TRBJ1-3; 7 nucleotides align to TRBD1. Trimming at V came to 6 bases and at J to 0 bases, leaving 8 bases not matched to a gene. Germline CDR1 is SSHAT and CDR2 is FNYEAQ (reference sequence). The CDR3 is 16 amino acids. CDR3 DNA, as far as it was read: TGTGCCAGCAGTTCTGGGACAGAGAGCTCTGGAAACACC. Translating gives CASSSGTESSGNT. From start to end, the CDR3 is CASSSGTESSGNTIYF.

As for this clone: From the germline J gene comes the end of the CDR3, since the read stops 3 residues before it. The rearrangement links TRBV30 to TRBJ2-1; the match to TRBD2 covers 7 bases. This CDR3 spans 14 amino acids. The J segment lost 9 bases and the V segment lost 4 bases, leaving 12 bases of the junction unmatched. The germline V gene has CDR1 GTSNPN and CDR2 SVGIG (reference sequence). The CDR3 protein is CAWTPGLTGREQFF. CDR3 DNA (partial): TGTGCCTGGACTCCGGGACTAACCGGCCGTGAG.

About this clone itself: The DNA ends 3 residues before the CDR3 does, and the rest of the CDR3 is filled in from the germline J gene. The chain uses TRBV20-1 and TRBJ2-1; 12 nucleotides match TRBD2. This CDR3 is built from 16 residues. CDR1 DFQATT and CDR2 SNEGSKA come from the germline V gene (reference sequence). The V gene end was trimmed by 0 bases and the J gene end by 8 bases; junction bases not matched to a gene: 8. The CDR3 sequence: CSARDLASGRADEQFF. CDR3 DNA, as far as it was read: TGCAGTGCTAGAGATTTGGCTAGCGGGAGGGCCGATGAG.

On this clone: The read terminates 3 residues before the CDR3 end, so the remaining end is supplied by the germline J gene. The V gene is TRBV12-3 or TRBV12-4, the J gene TRBJ2-2; 9 nucleotides agree with TRBD1. CDR3 length: 14 residues. V shed 5 bases, J shed 5 bases, and the junction held 3 bases outside the gene matches. Incomplete CDR3 DNA: TGTGCCAGCAGTCGACAGGGGGGAACCGGGGAG. Translation gives CASSRQGGTGE. The whole CDR3 sequence reads CASSRQGGTGELFF.

To note about this clone: The read gets to within 3 residues of the CDR3 end, and the germline J gene fills in the rest. The rearrangement joins TRBV5-1 to TRBJ2-5; 9 bases align to TRBD1. CDR1 and CDR2 from the germline V gene are SGHRS and YFSETQ. The length of the CDR3 is 16 residues. Germline trimming cut 0 bases from V and 3 bases from J; bases unmatched to any gene: 6. CDR3 DNA (partial): TGCGCCAGCAGCTTGGGGGGGACAGGGAGTAAAGAGACC. Amino acid sequence: CASSLGGTGSKET. The CDR3 reads in full as CASSLGGTGSKETQYF.

Regarding this clone: The read ends 3 residues before the CDR3 terminus; that terminus is restored from the germline J gene. The genes are TRBV20-1 and TRBJ1-1, with TRBD1 as a possible D gene (5 bases). The germline V and J ends were trimmed by 2 bases and 2 bases, with 15 bases remaining between them. CDR1 is DFQATT and CDR2 is SNEGSKA in the germline V gene (reference sequence). The CDR3 contains 15 residues. Here the CDR3 reads CSARPPGGVNTEAFF. Partial CDR3 DNA: TGCAGTGCTAGACCCCCGGGAGGGGTAAACACTGAA.

In regard to this clone: The read gets to within 3 residues of the CDR3 end, and the germline J gene fills in the rest. V usage is TRBV7-6 and J usage is TRBJ2-1, with 7 nucleotides matching TRBD2. CDR3 size: 15 residues. CDR1 is SGHVS and CDR2 is FNYEAQ in the germline V gene. V lost 5 bases and J lost 6; bases outside the gene matches: 10. The CDR3 loop reads CASSPWRETLNEQFF. Incomplete CDR3 DNA: TGTGCCAGCAGCCCCTGGCGGGAGACTCTCAATGAG.

Concerning this clone: The CDR3 goes on 3 residues after the read ends, and that part is filled in from the germline J gene. The chain joins TRBV6-2 or TRBV6-3 to TRBJ1-3; no clear D. Trimming pared 0 bases from V and 4 bases from J, leaving 13 bases between. CDR3 length: 16 residues. Germline lookup yields CDR1 MNHEY and CDR2 SVGEGT. The CDR3 spells CASSYSPASGGNTIYF. CDR3 bases read: TGTGCCAGCAGTTACTCTCCTGCCAGTGGCGGAAACACC.

A word on this clone: The sequence runs out 3 residues before the end of the CDR3; the remainder is reconstructed from the germline J gene. The chain couples TRBV4-1 to TRBJ1-4, with D maybe TRBD1 (5 bases). The ends were cut back, 0 bases at V and 1 base at J, with 15 bases in the middle. Per the germline V gene, CDR1 is MGHRA and CDR2 is YSYEKL. This CDR3 contains 18 residues. The CDR3: CASSQDKTRQQTNEKLFF. The DNA read from the CDR3 is TGCGCCAGCAGCCAAGATAAGACCCGACAGCAAACTAATGAAAAA.